One sample yielded the 7 T cell receptor beta chains listed below, sequenced in a study of early T cells in non-severe SARS-CoV-2 infection. TCRdb passed the 5' RACE reads through MiXCR, listing each CDR3 protein once. The sample holds tens of thousands of distinct CDR3 sequences, 3.5% to 4.5% seen once. The material sequenced was whole blood. The origin of the receptors is an adult who was a healthcare worker with PCR-confirmed SARS-CoV-2 infection or an uninfected control (not recorded which).

This clonotype has at least ten counts. This sequence joins TRBV9 and TRBJ1-5; TRBD1 matches at 7 bases. J gave up 5 bases and V 0 bases, and 5 bases lay outside the gene matches. Germline CDR1 is SGDLS and CDR2 is YYNGEE. This CDR3 region has 15 residues. The CDR3 spells CASSVGGGEDQPQHF. As DNA, the CDR3 is TGTGCCAGCAGCGTAGGAGGGGGCGAGGATCAGCCCCAGCATTTT. The variable domain in full, completed from reference TRBV9 and TRBJ1-5, reads DSGVTQTPKHLITATGQRVTLRCSPRSGDLSVYWYQQSLDQGLQFLIQYYNGEERAKGNILERFSAQQFPDLHSELNLSSLELGDSALYFCASSVGGGEDQPQHFGDGTRLSIL.

There are many counts of this clonotype. The chain uses TRBV20-1 and TRBJ1-5, with 7 bases identical to TRBD1. Germline values: CDR1 DFQATT, CDR2 SNEGSKA (reference sequence). Unmatched junction bases numbered 4, after V lost 6 bases and J lost 2 bases. This CDR3 comprises 13 residues. This CDR3 reads CSASGTGNQPQHF. In DNA form, the CDR3 reads TGCAGTGCCAGTGGGACAGGCAATCAGCCCCAGCATTTT.

This clonotype was counted many times. This chain links TRBV7-2 with TRBJ2-7; D remains ambiguous. Trimming pared 1 base from V and 6 bases from J, leaving 10 bases between. There are 13 residues in the CDR3. CDR1 and CDR2 from the germline V gene are SGHTA and FQGNSA. The CDR3 DNA reads as TGTGCCAGCAGCTTAGTCCTGAAGGGCGAGCAGTACTTC. This gives the protein CASSLVLKGEQYF.

The table lists this clonotype with many counts. The genes are TRBV6-6 and TRBJ2-1; D not resolved. The CDR3 covers 15 residues. Germline V gene lookup returns CDR1 MNHNY and CDR2 SVGAGI (reference sequence). V shed 4 bases and J shed 5 bases, with 15 bases lying between them. The CDR3 nucleotides read TGTGCCAGCAGTTCCCCTTTACACGGAGACAATGAGCAGTTCTTC. Translating gives CASSSPLHGDNEQFF.

This clonotype was recorded at least ten times. The gene calls are TRBV11-2 and TRBJ2-3; the match to TRBD2 covers 7 bases. Trimming at V came to 5 bases and at J to 5 bases, leaving 10 bases not matched to a gene. This CDR3 has 15 residues. Germline loops: CDR1 SGHAT, CDR2 FQNNGV. Here the CDR3 DNA reads TGTGCCAGCAGCGAGGGGACTATTAGGGGAGATACGCAGTATTTT. Translating gives CASSEGTIRGDTQYF. Together with reference TRBV11-2 and TRBJ2-3, the CDR3 gives the full variable domain: EAGVAQSPRYKIIEKRQSVAFWCNPISGHATLYWYQQILGQGPKLLIQFQNNGVVDDSQLPKDRFSAERLKGVDSTLKIQPAKLEDSAVYLCASSEGTIRGDTQYFGPGTRLTVL.

In its sample, this clonotype was seen many times. The chain is built from TRBV6-5 and TRBJ2-1; D is ambiguous. V was trimmed by 7 bases and J by 4 bases, leaving 8 bases between them. CDR1 is MNHEY, CDR2 SVGAGI, per germline. The CDR3 extends over 12 amino acids. This CDR3 is CASIDIYNEQFF. CDR3 nucleotides: TGTGCCAGCATTGATATTTACAATGAGCAGTTCTTC.

Many counts were recorded for this clonotype. This chain uses TRBV7-9 with TRBJ1-2; a weak D match, TRBD1 (6 bases). CDR1 and CDR2 from the germline V gene are SEHNR and FQNEAQ (reference sequence). V was shortened by 0 bases and J by 10 bases, with 15 bases between the two germline ends. The CDR3 has 14 amino acids. The CDR3 reads CASSLAGQGIDYTF. The DNA of the CDR3 is TGTGCCAGCAGCTTAGCGGGGCAGGGGATAGACTACACCTTC.